The following is a T cell receptor (beta chain) sequence with its context. Its antigen is not identified. The data derive from a study of early T cells in non-severe SARS-CoV-2 infection. Study-wide results and caveats: A preference for anti-spike CD8 responses marked VDJdb matching, which missed private and CD4 specificities.

Attachment of unique molecular identifiers was made to individual cDNA molecules. TCRdb reanalysed the 5' RACE reads using MiXCR and keeps one entry per CDR3 protein. The sample lists 65,000 to 95,000 distinct CDR3 sequences, around 10% seen once, with about 14% in the top ten. With 7 bases removed from V and 0 bases from J, the gap between germline ends came to 12 bases. This CDR3 is built from 14 residues. Germline values: CDR1 SNHLY, CDR2 FYNNEI. The sequence was obtained from an adult who was a healthcare worker with PCR-confirmed SARS-CoV-2 infection or an uninfected control (not recorded which). The donor label of this sample is uncertain. The chain employs TRBV2 and TRBJ1-2; D uncertain. The specimen comprised whole blood, sampled at baseline. The chain's CDR3 is CASNDGRANYGYTF. DNA for the CDR3: TGTGCCAGCAACGACGGAAGGGCTAACTATGGCTACACCTTC.